This T cell receptor (beta chain) emerged from a study of CD8 T cells in seronegative destructive rheumatoid arthritis (dated by TCRdb to the early 2020s). Context from the whole study: At the time of sampling, most of the eight CND-RA patients were on biological drugs. Peripheral CD8+ TCRbeta repertoires were compared between CCP-negative destructive rheumatoid arthritis (CND-RA) patients and newly diagnosed seropositive RA, seronegative RA and healthy controls. The seropositive RA, seronegative RA and healthy control comparison cohorts were taken from a previously published TCRbeta dataset and were not newly sequenced.

The CND-RA patients tested negative on the clinical CCP2 antibody test, and joint destruction in these patients kept progressing despite active therapy. Every CND-RA patient showed typical joint destruction in the wrists and ankles and had failed conventional anti-rheumatic therapy. CND-RA patients were sampled not at diagnosis but after long disease histories, which in several cases spanned decades. Around 55 millilitres of EDTA-anticoagulated peripheral blood were drawn from each patient. Ficoll-Paque PLUS density gradient separation was used to isolate peripheral blood mononuclear cells. AutoMACS magnetic bead positive selection was used to isolate CD8+ cells from fresh or cryopreserved PBMCs, and purity was verified by flow cytometry. Genomic DNA was extracted using Nucleospin Tissue or Tissue XS kits and then quantified on a Qubit 2.0 fluorometer. TCRbeta sequencing used genomic DNA from CD8+ cells, following the manufacturer's instructions. A genomics technology centre in Finland ran the TCRbeta sequencing, which was done with the immunoSEQ assay. The source study handled its data this way. Clonotype tables from the immunoSEQ preprocessing pipeline were converted to VDJtools format, and non-productive clonotypes were removed. Samples with fewer than 10,000 reads were excluded, the remaining samples were subsampled to 10,000 reads, and most of the eight CND-RA samples were retained. Using the VDJtools CalcDiversityStats function on data subsampled to 10,000 reads, the Shannon-Wiener, Simpson and clonality indices were calculated. Non-singleton TCRbeta clonotypes were hard-matched, with no mismatches allowed, against VDJdb to infer antigen specificity. CDR3 sequences that differed by one amino acid (Hamming distance 1) were grouped together into clusters with potentially shared antigen targets. Public clonotypes were tested for group enrichment with one-sided Fisher's exact tests after resampling groups to six samples, repeated ten times. What TCRdb holds here is the immuneACCESS table cut down to in-frame rearrangements. Part of the clones is not present; checked against another copy, under half of the missing clones reflect an unresolved V gene, and the others are unexplained. That table furnishes V, J and clone size, whereas the DNA furnished D and trimming. Present in this sample are fewer than 15,000 clones, roughly four fifths of which were seen just once. Jointly, the top ten make up around a quarter of the sample.

In this sample, this clone turned up a few times. Its antigen specificity is not known. No per-base quality is available; no much larger clone lies one base away. The CDR3 runs 16 amino acids, cysteine and phenylalanine included. Solely the CDR3 DNA is kept, with 48 bases framed from the first base. Based on the germline V gene (reference sequence), the CDR1 and CDR2 sequences are SEHNR and FQNEAQ. The germline V end is reduced by 6 bases and the J end by 0 bases; junction bases left unmatched: 8. Beyond this particular receptor, the publication reports: Across the 100,000 to 150,000 clonotypes tested, no public clonotype enrichment remained significant after Benjamini-Hochberg correction. CND-RA patients appeared to carry a distinct set of enriched public clonotypes, which the authors read as support for a separate disease subset. Compared with controls and other RA subtypes, CND-RA repertoires contained more CMV-reactive and fewer influenza A-reactive CD8+ TCRbeta sequences. With age adjusted for, CD8+ TCRbeta repertoires in CND-RA patients appeared less diverse and more clonal than repertoires in other RA subtypes. The study acknowledged the small size of the CND-RA cohort as a limitation. Without diagnostic samples, TCR repertoire differences may partly reflect poor disease control over the years rather than being present at onset.

The sequenced sample was CD8+ T cells from blood. The sequence links TRBV7-9 to TRBJ2-1, with 7 central nucleotides matching TRBD1. The source is a woman between 30 and 55 years old with seronegative destructive rheumatoid arthritis. The CDR3 is CASRPDRESSYNEQFF. The DNA sequence is TGTGCCAGCAGGCCCGACAGGGAGAGCTCCTACAATGAGCAGTTCTTC.